Below, 6 T cell receptor beta chains from the same sample are listed, as sequenced in a study of T-cell memory formation after mild COVID-19. TCRdb used MiXCR to reprocess the 5' RACE reads, holding one entry per CDR3 protein. The sample contains fewer than 350,000 distinct CDR3 sequences, under 8.5% of which appear only once. The sample comprised PBMCs or a T cell subset sorted from them (not recorded which). The receptors were sampled from a young man who had mild COVID-19 (a few samples of this study predate the infection). Cell type and time point are not known.

This chain joins TRBV5-1 and TRBJ2-3; a possible D gene is TRBD1 (8 bases). Deletions cut 3 bases from V and 4 bases from J, with 15 bases between. CDR3 length: 15 residues. The V gene's germline CDR1 is SGHRS and CDR2 YFSETQ. In DNA, the CDR3 is TGCGCCAGCAGCTCGGGGGGACAGGTCCCAGATACGCAGTATTTT. It is translated as CASSSGGQVPDTQYF.

CDR3 nucleotides: TGTGCCAGCAGCTTAAGGTCCCCCGGACAGGGGGGCAAAAACATTCAGTACTTC. It codes for CASSLRSPGQGGKNIQYF. The chain recombines TRBV7-2 with TRBJ2-4, with 10 bases aligning to TRBD1. This CDR3 has 18 residues. Germline V gives CDR1 SGHTA, CDR2 FQGNSA. Trimming removed 2 bases from V and 3 bases from J; junction bases left unmatched: 10.

The table lists this clonotype with a few counts. The rearrangement links TRBV2 to TRBJ1-1; TRBD1 matches at 7 bases. Trimming at V came to 4 bases and at J to 6 bases, leaving 8 bases not matched to a gene. In germline, CDR1 is SNHLY, CDR2 FYNNEI. The CDR3 totals 14 residues. The CDR3, as DNA: TGTGCCAGCAGTGGAAGACAGGGTAGCGCTGAAGCTTTCTTT. Its translation is CASSGRQGSAEAFF. The full variable domain, with the rest looked up from reference TRBV2 and TRBJ1-1, is EPEVTQTPSHQVTQMGQEVILRCVPISNHLYFYWYRQILGQKVEFLVSFYNNEISEKSEIFDDQFSVERPDGSNFTLKIRSTKLEDSAMYFCASSGRQGSAEAFFGQGTRLTVV.

This chain connects TRBV6-2 or TRBV6-3 to TRBJ1-5, with 10 bases that match TRBD1. CDR1 and CDR2 (germline): MNHEY, SVGEGT. With V trimmed by 0 bases and J by 3 bases, 5 bases remained unmatched. The CDR3 runs 17 residues. The CDR3 region is CASSYSAGQGYNQPQHF. CDR3 nucleotides: TGTGCCAGCAGTTACTCGGCGGGACAGGGGTACAATCAGCCCCAGCATTTT.

A few counts support this clonotype. The rearrangement links TRBV10-3 to TRBJ1-5, with D perhaps TRBD1 (5 bases). Deletions cut 10 bases from V and 3 bases from J, with 19 bases between. The CDR3 covers 15 residues. Germline-derived CDR1 and CDR2 are ENHRY and SYGVKD. This chain's CDR3 is CATVGERNSNQPQHF. CDR3 nucleotide sequence: TGTGCCACCGTAGGGGAACGGAACTCCAATCAGCCCCAGCATTTT.

A few counts support this clonotype. V gene TRBV7-3 combines with J gene TRBJ1-2, with a possible D match to TRBD1 (5 bases). CDR3 length: 13 amino acids. In germline, CDR1 is SGHTA, CDR2 FQGTGA. The V end was cut by 2 bases, the J end by 6 bases, with 10 bases between. This CDR3 is CASSLEGAHGYTF. The CDR3 DNA is TGTGCCAGCAGCTTAGAAGGGGCGCATGGCTACACCTTC.